These 20 T cell receptor beta chains came from one sample sequenced in a study of T cells after somatic rescue of genetic block. Sequenced by immunoSEQ multiplex PCR; TCRdb stores in-frame clones only, minus some. The table includes about 16,000 clones, under 75% detected once. The sample comprised peripheral blood mononuclear cells (PBMCs). The receptors come from a boy younger than 18.

This chain uses TRBV7-6 with TRBJ2-3; D ambiguous. V dropped 6 bases and J dropped 3 bases, with 7 bases sitting between them. Germline loops: CDR1 SGHVS, CDR2 FNYEAQ. This CDR3 contains 12 residues. Written as DNA, the CDR3 is TGTGCCAGCAGTTTTTTGACAGATACGCAGTATTTT. This codes for CASSFLTDTQYF.

The chain recombines TRBV18 with TRBJ2-3; D call uncertain. The germline V gene encodes CDR1 KGHSH and CDR2 LQKENI. Trimming removed 0 bases from V and 4 bases from J, with 8 bases in between. The CDR3 is 14 residues long. CDR3 protein: CASSPPLFADTQYF. CDR3 coding DNA: TGTGCCAGCTCACCACCTCTATTCGCAGATACGCAGTATTTT.

The chain couples TRBV5-1 to TRBJ1-4, with D perhaps TRBD1 (6 bases). V was cut by 3 bases and J by 5 bases, with 11 bases left in between. The CDR3 has 14 residues. From germline, CDR1 is SGHRS and CDR2 YFSETQ. CDR3 in DNA: TGCGCCAGCAGCTCCAGGGGCCCCAATGAAAAACTGTTTTTT. Its protein product is CASSSRGPNEKLFF.

The rearrangement joins TRBV5-1 to TRBJ1-5; D remains unclear. The CDR3 runs 15 residues. The ends were cut back, 0 bases at V and 6 bases at J, with 13 bases in the middle. Germline assignment: CDR1 SGHRS and CDR2 YFSETQ. CDR3 in amino acids: CASSLAGGQFQPQHF. For the CDR3, the DNA is TGCGCCAGCAGCTTGGCAGGCGGGCAATTTCAGCCCCAGCATTTT.

A few counts support this clone. This chain joins TRBV4-1 and TRBJ2-5, with D possibly being TRBD2 (6 bases). This CDR3 comprises 14 residues. V dropped 5 bases and J dropped 1 base, with 11 bases sitting between them. Germline V gene sequence: CDR1 MGHRA, CDR2 YSYEKL. CDR3 coding DNA: TGCGCCAGCAGCAGCCGGGACTTCCAAGAGACCCAGTACTTC. Its protein product is CASSSRDFQETQYF.

The gene calls are TRBV7-3 and TRBJ2-5, with D perhaps matching TRBD2 (7 bases). The CDR3 is made up of 15 amino acids. V was cut by 1 base and J by 5 bases, with 14 bases left in between. The germline CDR1 and CDR2 sequences are SGHTA and FQGTGA. The CDR3 DNA sequence: TGTGCCAGCAGCTTAAGCGGGGGCTCGGGGGAGACCCAGTACTTC. This encodes CASSLSGGSGETQYF.

In DNA form, the CDR3 reads TGCGCCAGCAGCCAAGGTAAAAGTGGAAACACCATATATTTT. This codes for CASSQGKSGNTIYF. The rearrangement links TRBV4-1 to TRBJ1-3; D remains ambiguous. Germline CDR1 is MGHRA and CDR2 is YSYEKL. The CDR3 covers 14 residues. The V end lost 1 base, the J end lost 3 bases, and 7 bases lay between the germline ends.

The chain links TRBV2 to TRBJ2-7, with a possible D match to TRBD2 (6 bases). The CDR3 covers 15 residues. Germline V gives CDR1 SNHLY, CDR2 FYNNEI. V shed 5 bases and J shed 6 bases, with 20 bases lying between them. CDR3 bases: TGTGCCAGCAGTCATGAGGACGGGAGAGTATCCGAGCAGTACTTC. Protein: CASSHEDGRVSEQYF.

In this sample, this clone turned up a few times. The genes are TRBV5-1 and TRBJ1-4; 8 nucleotides match TRBD1. The V and J ends lost 3 bases and 8 bases, in that order; junction bases with no gene match: 6. Germline assignment: CDR1 SGHRS and CDR2 YFSETQ. CDR3 size: 14 residues. The CDR3 is CASSSTGVEEKLFF. The CDR3 DNA reads TGCGCCAGCAGCTCGACAGGGGTGGAAGAAAAACTGTTTTTT.

The rearrangement uses TRBV30 and TRBJ1-1, with D possibly being TRBD1 (6 bases). The CDR3 covers 15 residues. Trimming stripped 5 bases from V and 3 bases from J, with 19 bases between. The V gene's germline CDR1 is GTSNPN and CDR2 SVGIG (reference sequence). CDR3 nucleotides: TGTGCCTGGGAGGGGGGGCGGGGGCAAGACACTGAAGCTTTCTTT. It is translated as CAWEGGRGQDTEAFF.

This clone is a singleton in its sample. The rearrangement links TRBV11-1 to TRBJ2-1; no clear D. This CDR3 region has 12 residues. Per the germline V gene, CDR1 is SGHAT and CDR2 is FQDESV (reference sequence). The V end lost 5 bases, the J end lost 8 bases, and 10 bases lay between the germline ends. This CDR3 is CASSPYKDEQFF. In DNA, the CDR3 is TGTGCCAGCAGCCCTTACAAGGATGAGCAGTTCTTC. The full variable domain, in which reference TRBV11-1 and TRBJ2-1 provide the parts outside the CDR3, is EAEVAQSPRYKITEKSQAVAFWCDPISGHATLYWYRQILGQGPELLVQFQDESVVDDSQLPKDRFSAERLKGVDSTLKIQPAELGDSAMYLCASSPYKDEQFFGPGTRLTVL.

This clone has more than one count but fewer than ten. The chain combines TRBV18 with TRBJ2-1, with unresolved D. The germline V and J ends were trimmed by 5 bases and 8 bases, with 13 bases remaining between them. Germline V gene data show CDR1 as KGHSH and CDR2 as LQKENI. The CDR3 consists of 13 residues. The CDR3 DNA is TGTGCCAGCTCATTTCAAAGGGTGGATGAGCAGTTCTTC. It codes for CASSFQRVDEQFF.

A single count supports this clone. Written as DNA, the CDR3 is TGTGCCAGTAGTATGGGCTCTGCGGGGGATTTCTACAATGAGCAGTTCTTC. Protein sequence: CASSMGSAGDFYNEQFF. V and J are TRBV19 and TRBJ2-1; 7 positions match TRBD2. The CDR3 runs 17 residues. V was pared by 3 bases and J by 3 bases, with 11 bases of the junction left unmatched. From germline, CDR1 is LNHDA and CDR2 SQIVND (reference sequence). Using reference TRBV19 and TRBJ2-1 for the parts outside the CDR3, the full variable domain is DGGITQSPKYLFRKEGQNVTLSCEQNLNHDAMYWYRQDPGQGLRLIYYSQIVNDFQKGDIAEGYSVSREKKESFPLTVTSAQKNPTAFYLCASSMGSAGDFYNEQFFGPGTRLTVL.

This rearrangement joins TRBV9 to TRBJ2-5; 11 bases are a match to TRBD1. In germline, CDR1 is SGDLS, CDR2 YYNGEE. The CDR3 totals 15 residues. J lost 2 bases, V lost 4 bases, and 4 bases had no gene match. CDR3 nucleotides: TGTGCCAGCAGCCCCCGGGACAGGGGGCAAGAGACCCAGTACTTC. This sequence encodes CASSPRDRGQETQYF.

The rearrangement links TRBV2 to TRBJ2-7; 8 bases map to TRBD2. There are 13 residues in the CDR3. Trimming took 7 bases from V and 2 from J; bases not matched to a gene: 4. Germline V gene sequence: CDR1 SNHLY, CDR2 FYNNEI. CDR3 coding DNA: TGTGCCAGCACTACTAGCGGTACCTACGAGCAGTACTTC. This translates into CASTTSGTYEQYF.

This clone was detected only a few times. The chain is built from TRBV19 and TRBJ2-5; TRBD2 matches 13 bases. The V gene end was trimmed by 4 bases and the J gene end by 5 bases; junction bases not matched to a gene: 13. The CDR3 sequence is 18 residues long. The germline V gene has CDR1 LNHDA and CDR2 SQIVND (reference sequence). The CDR3 protein is CASSRYSGTSGARETQYF. The CDR3, as DNA: TGTGCCAGTAGTAGATATTCCGGGACTAGCGGGGCACGGGAGACCCAGTACTTC.

This chain joins TRBV6-5 and TRBJ1-2; 7 nucleotides align to TRBD1. Trimming cost V 5 bases and J 3 bases; bases outside gene matches: 3. The V gene's germline CDR1 is MNHEY and CDR2 SVGAGI. The CDR3 is 13 residues long. CDR3 residues: CASSTTGDYGYTF. Here the CDR3 DNA reads TGTGCCAGCAGTACCACAGGGGACTATGGCTACACCTTC.

The CDR3 sequence is CASSLSLGLEGYEQYF. DNA of the CDR3: TGTGCCAGCAGCTTGTCGTTGGGACTGGAAGGTTACGAGCAGTACTTC. The chain employs TRBV5-8 and TRBJ2-7, with D maybe TRBD2 (6 bases). Trimming took off 1 base at V and 4 bases at J, with 18 bases between the two ends. CDR1 is SGHTS, CDR2 YDEGEE, per germline. The CDR3 length is 16 residues.

The DNA of the CDR3 is TGTGCCAGCAGCCCAAAGGCCCCCGGACTGTTACGGGAAGCTTTCTTT. It specifies CASSPKAPGLLREAFF. The chain links TRBV13 to TRBJ1-1, with unresolved D. V lost 5 bases to trimming and J lost 8 bases, with 24 bases between them. The CDR3 is 16 residues long. From germline, CDR1 is PRHDT and CDR2 FYEKMQ (reference sequence).

The chain links TRBV13 to TRBJ2-7; 9 positions match TRBD2. The V and J ends lost 5 bases and 4 bases, in that order; junction bases with no gene match: 12. CDR1 is PRHDT and CDR2 is FYEKMQ in the germline V gene (reference sequence). The CDR3 covers 16 residues. In nucleotides, the CDR3 is TGTGCCAGCAGCCTCTCCACCGCGGGAGGGCCATACGAGCAGTACTTC. Translation gives CASSLSTAGGPYEQYF.